The rows below give T cell receptor beta chains drawn from one sample of a study of identical twins. Each CDR3 protein is one row after TCRdb ran MiXCR on the 5' RACE reads. Of 400,000 to 600,000 distinct CDR3 sequences listed, 20% to 25% are singletons. The same sample was also used in a study of yellow fever vaccine responses in identical twins.

Specimen: CD4+ T cells sorted from blood. The receptors come from a woman aged 18-29 years in good health. Both conserved end residues are part of each CDR3. A D gene is named only where the DNA matches it firmly. Clone sizes are given selectively: once, few, many, or a class where the clone is expanded.

TRBJ1-6 NA 15 NA TRBV9 TGTGCCAGCAGCCCCGGCCGTTGGGATAATTCACCCCTCCACTTT CASSPGRWDNSPLHF
TRBJ2-2 NA 14 NA TRBV24-1 TGTGCCACCAGGGGGGCCGAGAACACCGGGGAGCTGTTTTTT CATRGAENTGELFF
TRBJ2-3 NA 15 NA TRBV3-1 TGTGCCAGCAGCCAATCCGGGAGCGGCACAGATACGCAGTATTTT CASSQSGSGTDTQYF
TRBJ1-2 many 11 NA TRBV12-3/TRBV12-4 TGTGCCAGCAGGAAGGGGTTTGGCTACACCTTC CASRKGFGYTF
TRBJ2-2 few 17 TRBD2 TRBV3-1 TGTGCCAGCAGCCACCCTCCGGGACTAGCGATTGCCGGGGAGCTGTTTTTT CASSHPPGLAIAGELFF
TRBJ2-1 few 15 TRBD2 TRBV11-3 TGTGCCAGCAGCTTCGGGGTAGCGGGAGGCAATGAGCAGTTCTTC CASSFGVAGGNEQFF
TRBJ2-1 few 15 TRBD2 TRBV11-2 TGTGCCAGCAGCTTAGTACTAGCGGGAGCGAGTGAGCAGTTCTTC CASSLVLAGASEQFF
TRBJ2-7 NA 16 TRBD2 TRBV5-1 TGCGCCAGCAGCTTGAGGACTAGCGGGGGGTCCTACGAGCAGTACTTC CASSLRTSGGSYEQYF
TRBJ2-7 NA 16 TRBD2 TRBV5-1 TGCGCCAGCAGCCCGCCTACTAGCGGGGCTACCTACGAGCAGTACTTC CASSPPTSGATYEQYF
TRBJ2-3 NA 14 NA TRBV6-1 TGTGCCAGCAGCCTGACACGTCCCACAGATACGCAGTATTTT CASSLTRPTDTQYF
TRBJ2-2 few 14 NA TRBV29-1 TGCAGCGTGGGGGACACAACGAACACCGGGGAGCTGTTTTTT CSVGDTTNTGELFF
TRBJ2-2 few 16 NA TRBV10-3 TGTGCCATCAGTGAACCTCCGGGGGTGAACACCGGGGAGCTGTTTTTT CAISEPPGVNTGELFF
TRBJ2-3 few 14 NA TRBV11-3 TGTGCCAGCAGCCCCCAGGAGAGCACAGATACGCAGTATTTT CASSPQESTDTQYF
TRBJ2-7 NA 12 TRBD1 TRBV10-3 TGTGCCATAAGAGGGGGCTCTTACGAGCAGTACTTC CAIRGGSYEQYF
TRBJ1-1 few 13 NA TRBV9 TGTGCCAGCAGCGGACAGTTTAACACTGAAGCTTTCTTT CASSGQFNTEAFF
TRBJ2-5 NA 16 NA TRBV2 TGTGCCAGCAGTGAAAGGACTCCCATCGGGGGGCAGACCCAGTACTTC CASSERTPIGGQTQYF
TRBJ2-5 few 14 TRBD2 TRBV12-3/TRBV12-4 TGTGCCAGCGGGATCGGGGGGGGAAGGGAGACCCAGTACTTC CASGIGGGRETQYF
TRBJ1-1 few 13 TRBD1 TRBV6-5 TGTGCCAGCAGTAACCCGACAGGGGTTAAAGCTTTCTTT CASSNPTGVKAFF
TRBJ2-3 NA 16 NA TRBV11-3 TGTGCCAGCAGCCTTGTTGGAGGGTTAGGCACAGATACGCAGTATTTT CASSLVGGLGTDTQYF
TRBJ2-1 NA 14 NA TRBV3-1 TGTGCCAGCAGCCAAGTCGAGCGGTACAATGAGCAGTTCTTC CASSQVERYNEQFF
TRBJ2-1 NA 15 TRBD2 TRBV20-1 TGCAGTGCTAGAGAGGGGGGGAGCTCCTACAATGAGCAGTTCTTC CSAREGGSSYNEQFF
TRBJ2-5 few 15 NA TRBV27 TGTGCCAGCAGTTTCTGGCAGGCCGAAAAACGGACCCAGTACTTC CASSFWQAEKRTQYF
TRBJ2-2 NA 15 TRBD1 TRBV18 TGTGCCAGCTCACCCTGGACAGGGAACACCGGGGAGCTGTTTTTT CASSPWTGNTGELFF
TRBJ1-2 NA 16 NA TRBV21-1 TGTGCCAGCAGCAAAGAGGAGGGGGCCATTAACTATGGCTACACCTTC CASSKEEGAINYGYTF
TRBJ1-2 NA 15 NA TRBV5-1 TGCGCCAGCAGCTTGGTAGGGACTCTTGAGTATGGCTACACCTTC CASSLVGTLEYGYTF
TRBJ1-6 NA 15 NA TRBV5-1 TGCGCCAGCAGCTCGCTGTGGGTCGGGTATTCACCCCTCCACTTT CASSSLWVGYSPLHF
TRBJ2-1 few 15 NA TRBV20-1 TGCAGTGCTAGCCACTCAGGCGGGGCGAACAATGAGCAGTTCTTC CSASHSGGANNEQFF
TRBJ1-5 few 16 TRBD1 TRBV5-1 TGCGCCAGCAGCGAATGGGGGACAGGGGGCAATCAGCCCCAGCATTTT CASSEWGTGGNQPQHF
TRBJ2-2 NA 15 NA TRBV7-9 TGTGCCAGCAAAAAAGGGGAGGTTAACACCGGGGAGCTGTTTTTT CASKKGEVNTGELFF
TRBJ2-2 few 15 NA TRBV25-1 TGTGCCAGCAGTGAACAAAGACGAAACACCGGGGAGCTGTTTTTT CASSEQRRNTGELFF
TRBJ2-1 few 15 TRBD2 TRBV10-3 TGTGCCATCCAGGGTAGCGGGGGGGAATACAATGAGCAGTTCTTC CAIQGSGGEYNEQFF
TRBJ2-2 few 19 NA TRBV12-5 TGTGCTAGTGGTTTGGTACTTGGGCGTCAGGAGGGGGACACCGGGGAGCTGTTTTTT CASGLVLGRQEGDTGELFF
TRBJ2-2 few 14 NA TRBV20-1 TGCAGTGCCACCGGGACAAAGAACACCGGGGAGCTGTTTTTT CSATGTKNTGELFF
TRBJ1-1 NA 15 NA TRBV10-3 TGTGCCATCAGTGAGTCGGCTCAGGGTTGGACTGAAGCTTTCTTT CAISESAQGWTEAFF
TRBJ2-3 NA 14 TRBD1 TRBV25-1 TGTGCCAGCAGGGACAAGGGGGCAGGGGTATCGCAGTATTTT CASRDKGAGVSQYF
TRBJ2-1 NA 11 TRBD1 TRBV19 TGTGCCAGTACTGACAGGGGTGAGCAGTTCTTC CASTDRGEQFF
TRBJ1-2 NA 15 TRBD1 TRBV12-3/TRBV12-4 TGTGCCAGCAGTATCCGGGACAGGGGCCATAGTGGCTACACCTTC CASSIRDRGHSGYTF
TRBJ2-1 NA 16 TRBD2 TRBV6-1 TGTGCCAGCAGTGAAGGGCGGGGGGAGAACTACAATGAGCAGTTCTTC CASSEGRGENYNEQFF
TRBJ2-1 few 14 NA TRBV6-1 TGTGCCAGCAGTCCGCGGGCCCCCTACAATGAGCAGTTCTTC CASSPRAPYNEQFF
TRBJ2-1 NA 15 NA TRBV6-1 TGTGCCAGCAGTGAAGAGTTTGACATTTACAATGAGCAGTTCTTC CASSEEFDIYNEQFF
TRBJ2-3 NA 16 TRBD2 TRBV20-1 TGCAGTGCTAGAGACCATAGCGGGGGAGCCACAGATACGCAGTATTTT CSARDHSGGATDTQYF
TRBJ1-2 NA 13 NA TRBV4-1 TGCGCCAGCAGCCAAGTCGGGTCCTATGGCTACACCTTC CASSQVGSYGYTF
TRBJ2-2 once 12 NA TRBV5-1 TGCGCCAGCAGCTTGGGGTACGGGGAGCTGTTTTTT CASSLGYGELFF
TRBJ2-1 NA 15 NA TRBV14 TGTGCCAGCAGCCCGACCAAGGGGGCCTACAATGAGCAGTTCTTC CASSPTKGAYNEQFF
TRBJ2-3 NA 12 NA TRBV20-1 TGCAGTGCTGCCCCCCGAGGAGATACGCAGTATTTT CSAAPRGDTQYF
TRBJ2-1 few 18 TRBD2 TRBV5-1 TGCGCCAGCAGCTTGGTGTGGGCTAGCGGGGGTAAGGTGTATGAGCAGTTCTTC CASSLVWASGGKVYEQFF
TRBJ2-7 NA 14 NA TRBV5-1 TGCGCCAGCAGCTCCGGGACGCACTCCTACGAGCAGTACTTC CASSSGTHSYEQYF
TRBJ2-3 NA 15 NA TRBV2 TGTGCCGGCCGTCGGCAGGGGCGATTTATAGATACGCAGTATTTT CAGRRQGRFIDTQYF
TRBJ2-1 few 15 TRBD2 TRBV5-1 TGCGCCAGCAGCGCACTAGCGGGGGTTTACAATGAGCAGTTCTTC CASSALAGVYNEQFF
TRBJ1-1 NA 16 NA TRBV5-4 TGTGCCAGCAGCTTGGCCGGGACACTAGGGTACACTGAAGCTTTCTTT CASSLAGTLGYTEAFF
TRBJ2-1 few 13 NA TRBV20-1 TGCAGTGCTAGAGATACCCTCGACAATGAGCAGTTCTTC CSARDTLDNEQFF
TRBJ1-4 few 14 NA TRBV5-1 TGCGCCAGCAGCTTGGGACACATGGATGAAAAACTGTTTTTT CASSLGHMDEKLFF
TRBJ2-2 few 15 NA TRBV12-3/TRBV12-4 TGTGCCAGCAGTTTGCACCGGACGAACACCGGGGAGCTGTTTTTT CASSLHRTNTGELFF
TRBJ2-1 NA 15 NA TRBV13 TGTGCCAGCAGCTTAGGGGTAGGGGATTACAATGAGCAGTTCTTC CASSLGVGDYNEQFF
TRBJ2-2 NA 16 NA TRBV27 TGTGCCAGCAGTTTAATCGCACAGGGCCTAACCGGGGAGCTGTTTTTT CASSLIAQGLTGELFF
TRBJ2-3 NA 16 TRBD2 TRBV7-3 TGTGCCAGCAGCTTATCGGCGGGGGGAGGGAGGGATACGCAGTATTTT CASSLSAGGGRDTQYF
TRBJ1-3 few 13 NA TRBV2 TGTGCCAGCAATGATGGCTCTGGAAACACCATATATTTT CASNDGSGNTIYF